Below, 28 T cell receptor beta chains from the same sample are listed, as sequenced in a study of regulatory T cells in long-lasting Graves disease. Time point noted: newly diagnosed GD, antithyroid drugs for less than 3 months. PBMCs were the source of the RNA used for TCR sequencing. Arm-PCR of CDR3 regions and iRepertoire HTBI primers were used to build TCR beta libraries. TCRdb redid the calling of the multiplex PCR reads with MiXCR, one entry per CDR3 protein. This sample has a few hundred thousand distinct CDR3 sequences, with over 9.5% found just once. The sample was also linked to a second study, of T cells in Graves' hyperthyroidism and ophthalmopathy.

The specimen comprised peripheral blood mononuclear cells (PBMCs), sampled at new diagnosis, from a patient treated with antithyroid drugs. The origin of the receptors is a woman aged 18-29 years with Graves disease.

Many counts were recorded for this clonotype. The chain employs TRBV24-1 and TRBJ1-5; maybe TRBD1 (5 bases). The CDR3 contains 18 residues. Trimming took 4 bases from V and 4 from J, leaving 22 bases between them. CDR1 and CDR2 from the germline V gene are KGHDR and SFDVKD. In nucleotides, the CDR3 is TGTGCCACCAGTGAGTCGATGGCAGGGACCGGGCCGAATCAGCCCCAGCATTTT. Encoded protein: CATSESMAGTGPNQPQHF.

The CDR3 DNA reads TGTGCCAGCAGTTTAAGGCAGGCCGAACTAGTAAATTACTACGAGCAGTACTTC. Amino acids: CASSLRQAELVNYYEQYF. V and J are TRBV28 and TRBJ2-7; possible D gene TRBD2, 5 bases. V was clipped by 2 bases and J by 3 bases, with 23 bases between them. The CDR3 spans 18 residues. Germline V gene lookup returns CDR1 MDHEN and CDR2 SYDVKM.

V gene TRBV7-2 combines with J gene TRBJ1-2; 8 nucleotides line up with TRBD1. The CDR3 spans 14 residues. Germline CDR1 reads SGHTA; CDR2 reads FQGNSA. Trimming took 4 bases from V and 12 from J; bases not matched to a gene: 13. As DNA, the CDR3 is TGTGCCAGCAGCTCATTAGGACAGGGAACCTATAACACCTTC. It codes for CASSSLGQGTYNTF.

This clonotype was detected once. The V and J genes are TRBV20-1 and TRBJ2-2; TRBD1 agrees at 7 bases. J was trimmed by 8 bases and V by 6 bases; bases with no gene match: 9. Germline assignment: CDR1 DFQATT and CDR2 SNEGSKA (reference sequence). This CDR3 region has 13 residues. CDR3 residues: CSALRQGQGELFF. The CDR3 bases are TGCAGTGCGCTTCGACAGGGTCAAGGGGAGCTGTTTTTT.

This clonotype was observed at least ten times. This chain uses TRBV6-9 with TRBJ1-2; D is unclear. The length of the CDR3 is 11 residues. V shed 4 bases and J shed 4 bases, with 4 bases lying between them. Per germline, CDR1 MNHGY and CDR2 SVAAGI. CDR3: CASSSTYGYTF. The CDR3 DNA reads TGTGCCAGCAGTTCTACCTATGGCTACACCTTC.

The table lists this clonotype with a few counts. This chain connects TRBV9 to TRBJ1-2, with a tentative D call TRBD1 (6 bases). CDR3 length: 15 amino acids. V lost 4 bases, J lost 7 bases, and 20 bases lay in between. Per germline, CDR1 SGDLS and CDR2 YYNGEE. The chain's CDR3 is CASSPGGGPWGGYTF. CDR3 DNA: TGTGCCAGCAGCCCAGGCGGGGGGCCATGGGGTGGCTACACCTTC.

This clonotype was detected many times. The rearrangement joins TRBV2 to TRBJ1-2; 8 positions match TRBD1. Germline V gene data show CDR1 as SNHLY and CDR2 as FYNNEI. Unmatched junction bases numbered 10, after V lost 0 bases and J lost 4 bases. This CDR3 is 17 amino acids long. The CDR3 spells CASSEALWTGLSYGYTF. CDR3 in DNA: TGTGCCAGCAGTGAAGCGCTTTGGACAGGGTTAAGCTATGGCTACACCTTC.

Regarding this clonotype: The junction and the germline gene differ at one end; a read error may be behind it. V gene TRBV29-1 combines with J gene TRBJ2-2, with D tentatively TRBD1 or TRBD2 (5 bases each). Germline CDR1 SQVTM, CDR2 ANQGSEA. CDR3 length: 13 residues. CDR3 protein: CSVVGTRTGEPFF. The DNA of the CDR3 is TGCAGCGTTGTGGGGACGAGGACCGGGGAGCCGTTTTTT.

This clonotype occurred a few times. The rearrangement uses TRBV20-1 and TRBJ2-1; TRBD2 aligns across 12 bases. This CDR3 is built from 15 residues. The V gene's germline CDR1 is DFQATT and CDR2 SNEGSKA (reference sequence). The V and J ends lost 5 bases and 9 bases, in that order; junction bases with no gene match: 11. CDR3 protein: CSAPSQTSGRGEQFF. CDR3 DNA sequence: TGCAGTGCTCCTTCACAGACTAGCGGGAGAGGTGAGCAGTTCTTC.

This clonotype appeared a few times. The genes are TRBV28 and TRBJ2-1; 12 bases match TRBD2. The V and J ends lost 9 bases and 8 bases, in that order; junction bases with no gene match: 8. The length of the CDR3 is 14 residues. Germline lookup yields CDR1 MDHEN and CDR2 SYDVKM. CDR3 residues: CASLKTSGSHEQFF. As DNA, the CDR3 is TGTGCCAGTCTGAAGACTAGCGGGAGTCATGAGCAGTTCTTC.

This clonotype was recorded many times. The V gene is TRBV6-1, the J gene TRBJ2-3, with a weak D call TRBD2 (6 bases). The CDR3 runs to 14 residues. V lost 6 bases, J lost 2 bases, and 12 bases lay in between. CDR1 and CDR2 from the germline V gene are MNHNS and SASEGT. DNA for the CDR3: TGTGCCAGCAGACGGGGGTCCTTCACAGATACGCAGTATTTT. Encoded protein: CASRRGSFTDTQYF.

This clonotype turned up a few times. The chain has TRBV7-3 and TRBJ1-5; D call uncertain. CDR3 length: 15 amino acids. Germline V gene lookup returns CDR1 SGHTA and CDR2 FQGTGA. The V end lost 1 base, the J end lost 1 base, and 8 bases lay between the germline ends. The CDR3, as DNA: TGTGCCAGCAGCTTAAGGCTCCGAAGCAATCAGCCCCAGCATTTT. Encoded protein: CASSLRLRSNQPQHF.

As to this clonotype: With a much larger clone just one base away, this may be a read error. This chain uses TRBV7-2 with TRBJ2-1; 13 bases line up with TRBD2. The germline V gene has CDR1 SGHTA and CDR2 FQGNSA. Trimming at V came to 5 bases and at J to 10 bases, leaving 8 bases not matched to a gene. CDR3 length: 15 residues. CDR3 nucleotides: TGTGCCAGCAGCGATGGACTAGCGGGGGCCTACGAGCAGTTCTTC. Amino acids: CASSDGLAGAYEQFF.

The chain carries TRBV29-1 and TRBJ2-2, with D unresolved. V was pared by 4 bases and J by 2 bases, with 14 bases between. CDR1 is SQVTM, CDR2 ANQGSEA, per germline. The CDR3 runs 15 residues. The CDR3 nucleotides read TGCAGCGTTGCCCCGGAGCAGGTTAACACCGGGGAGCTGTTTTTT. Protein sequence: CSVAPEQVNTGELFF.

This clonotype was recorded many times. The chain couples TRBV18 to TRBJ2-1; D uncertain. V lost 3 bases and J 0 bases, leaving 9 bases between the germline ends. The CDR3 sequence is 15 residues long. Per germline, CDR1 KGHSH and CDR2 LQKENI. CDR3 sequence: CASSPVTGSYNEQFF. The CDR3 nucleotides read TGTGCCAGCTCACCCGTAACCGGCTCCTACAATGAGCAGTTCTTC.

This clonotype was found a few times. A clone one base away is much larger, so this may be a read error. Given the absence of the conserved phenylalanine or tryptophan at the CDR3 end, a read error is likely. The CDR3 loop reads CASQLAPYNEQFL. The CDR3 DNA sequence: TGTGCCAGTCAACTAGCGCCGTACAATGAGCAGTTCCTC. V and J are TRBV27 and TRBJ2-1, with 7 bases lining up with TRBD2. CDR3 length: 13 amino acids. The germline CDR1 and CDR2 sequences are MNHEY and SMNVEV (reference sequence). Trimming at V came to 9 bases and at J to 4 bases, leaving 6 bases not matched to a gene.

The chain combines TRBV6-2 or TRBV6-3 with TRBJ2-3; D is undetermined. Germline V gene sequence: CDR1 MNHEY, CDR2 SVGEGT. This CDR3 region has 17 residues. The V and J ends lost 2 bases and 3 bases respectively, with 18 bases between them. The CDR3 DNA is TGTGCCAGCAGTTACGAACTGGGCCAACCAAGAACAGATACGCAGTATTTT. Residues: CASSYELGQPRTDTQYF.

This clonotype was observed at least ten times. CDR3 loop: CASSYSGGEDIQYF. The CDR3 DNA follows: TGTGCCAGCAGCTATAGCGGGGGCGAGGACATTCAGTACTTC. The V gene is TRBV7-3, the J gene TRBJ2-4, with 9 bases aligning to TRBD2. This CDR3 spans 14 amino acids. The V and J ends lost 4 bases and 8 bases, in that order; junction bases with no gene match: 6. The germline V gene has CDR1 SGHTA and CDR2 FQGTGA.

This clonotype was seen repeatedly, ten times or more. This chain links TRBV5-1 with TRBJ1-5; D unresolved. Germline V gene sequence: CDR1 SGHRS, CDR2 YFSETQ. Trimming removed 1 base from V and 6 bases from J, with 14 bases in between. The CDR3 runs to 15 residues. The CDR3 DNA reads TGCGCCAGCAGCTTGCACGGGGTTGAGGGTCAGCCCCAGCATTTT. It is translated as CASSLHGVEGQPQHF.

This clonotype was seen repeatedly, ten times or more. The chain couples TRBV5-1 to TRBJ2-2; D is uncertain. V lost 0 bases to trimming and J lost 4 bases, with 16 bases between them. The germline gives CDR1 SGHRS, CDR2 YFSETQ. The CDR3 length is 17 residues. The CDR3 is CASSLAAGETVTGELFF. For the CDR3, the DNA is TGCGCCAGCAGCTTGGCTGCTGGCGAAACTGTCACCGGGGAGCTGTTTTTT. The variable domain in full, completed from reference TRBV5-1 and TRBJ2-2, reads KAGVTQTPRYLIKTRGQQVTLSCSPISGHRSVSWYQQTPGQGLQFLFEYFSETQRNKGNFPGRFSGRQFSNSRSEMNVSTLELGDSALYLCASSLAAGETVTGELFFGEGSRLTVL.

The table lists this clonotype with a few counts. It may be a read error: a sequence one base away is much more abundant. V is TRBV27 and J is TRBJ2-7, with D perhaps TRBD1 or TRBD2 (5 bases each). The CDR3 has 14 residues. V was clipped by 6 bases and J by 2 bases, with 14 bases between them. Germline CDR1 is MNHEY and CDR2 is SMNVEV (reference sequence). CDR3: CASRKGPRAYEQYF. The CDR3 coding sequence is TGTGCCAGCAGGAAGGGGCCGAGGGCCTACGAGCAGTACTTC.

The table lists this clonotype with many counts. V and J are TRBV7-2 and TRBJ2-5, with a possible D match to TRBD2 (6 bases). This CDR3 contains 17 residues. Germline V gene sequence: CDR1 SGHTA, CDR2 FQGNSA. Between the trimmed V and J ends, which lost 0 bases and 1 base, there was a span of 15 bases. The CDR3 loop reads CASSLAGGGVPQETQYF. Here the CDR3 DNA reads TGTGCCAGCAGCTTAGCGGGCGGAGGGGTACCCCAAGAGACCCAGTACTTC.

This clonotype occurred many times. The CDR3 DNA is TGTGCCAGCAGCTCAGTTAATCAAGAGACCCAGTACTTC. Protein product: CASSSVNQETQYF. V usage is TRBV7-9 and J usage is TRBJ2-5; D call uncertain. Between the trimmed V and J ends, which lost 4 bases and 2 bases, there was a span of 8 bases. This CDR3 has 13 residues. Germline V gene data show CDR1 as SEHNR and CDR2 as FQNEAQ (reference sequence).

This clonotype was seen at least ten times. The J gene is TRBJ2-1, the V gene TRBV6-2 or TRBV6-3; D is unclear. CDR1 is MNHEY and CDR2 is SVGEGT in the germline V gene. The CDR3 totals 13 residues. V lost 7 bases and J lost 0, with 7 bases in between. The CDR3 DNA follows: TGTGCCAGCATTTCGACCTCCTACAATGAGCAGTTCTTC. It yields the protein CASISTSYNEQFF.

This clonotype occurred many times. For the CDR3, the DNA is TGTGCCAGCAGCGCCGGGGACACTGAAGCTTTCTTT. Translation: CASSAGDTEAFF. The chain joins TRBV7-9 to TRBJ1-1; D unclear. V dropped 5 bases and J dropped 3 bases, with 7 bases sitting between them. CDR3 length: 12 residues. Germline assignment: CDR1 SEHNR and CDR2 FQNEAQ (reference sequence).

This clonotype was seen many times. The chain carries TRBV11-2 and TRBJ1-1; TRBD1 is a possible D gene (6 bases). CDR3 size: 15 residues. CDR1 is SGHAT, CDR2 FQNNGV, per germline. Trimming cost V 5 bases and J 2 bases, with 15 bases left between them. CDR3 region: CASSGPTGRNTEAFF. CDR3 sequence (DNA): TGTGCCAGCAGCGGCCCTACAGGGAGAAACACTGAAGCTTTCTTT. The variable domain in full, completed from reference TRBV11-2 and TRBJ1-1, reads EAGVAQSPRYKIIEKRQSVAFWCNPISGHATLYWYQQILGQGPKLLIQFQNNGVVDDSQLPKDRFSAERLKGVDSTLKIQPAKLEDSAVYLCASSGPTGRNTEAFFGQGTRLTVV.

This clonotype was seen ten or more times. This rearrangement joins TRBV7-6 to TRBJ2-7; tentative D call: TRBD2 (6 bases). V gave up 1 base and J gave up 5 bases, with 9 bases separating them. The CDR3 runs 13 residues. Per the germline V gene, CDR1 is SGHVS and CDR2 is FNYEAQ. CDR3 protein: CASSLGWGDEQYV. The DNA for the CDR3 is TGTGCCAGCAGCTTAGGTTGGGGGGACGAGCAGTACGTC.

There are many counts of this clonotype. The rearrangement uses TRBV7-9 and TRBJ2-7; D gene unclear. Trimming pared 5 bases from V and 5 bases from J, leaving 10 bases between. This CDR3 is built from 12 residues. Per germline, CDR1 SEHNR and CDR2 FQNEAQ (reference sequence). The CDR3 DNA is TGTGCCAGCAGCGGGATTCTGAACGAGCAGTACTTC. This gives the protein CASSGILNEQYF.